A few counts support the clone carrying this T cell receptor beta chain. Its antigen is unknown. The data stem from a study of T cells in localized non-small cell lung cancer. Libraries were prepared by immunoSEQ multiplex PCR; TCRdb keeps only in-frame clonotypes and omits some of them. The sample records roughly 13,000 clones, about 82% being singletons. Study results and caveats: Adjacent lung was found to contain a median roughly 60 of the top 100 tumor clones. Exceeding tumor, uninvolved adjacent lung had the highest T cell clonality.

The receptor's source is a male donor at least 60 years old with stage III lung adenocarcinoma. Sequencing was performed on peripheral blood, taken before any cancer treatment.

CDR3 nucleotide sequence: TGTGCCAGCAGCCTCTCACACGGAAATGAAAAACTGTTTTTT. Amino acids: CASSLSHGNEKLFF. This chain joins TRBV7-2 and TRBJ1-4; D call uncertain. V gave up 5 bases and J gave up 5 bases, with 12 bases separating them. The length of the CDR3 is 14 residues. Germline-derived CDR1 and CDR2 are SGHTA and FQGNSA.